This entry lists 18 T cell receptor beta chains sequenced from one sample in a study of cytomegalovirus exposure and HLA in healthy donors. PCR was performed using 60 Vbeta and 13 Jbeta primers. The data were produced by immunoSEQ multiplex PCR, yet TCRdb's version contains in-frame clones alone and is incomplete. The sample consists of tens of thousands of clones, around 84% of them appearing once. The sequencing input was PBMCs. Source of these receptors: a man aged 70 or older in good health and CMV-seropositive.

In its sample, this clone was seen a few times. The chain combines TRBV29-1 with TRBJ1-5; 8 bases fit TRBD1. V dropped 4 bases and J dropped 1; count of bases not matched to a gene: 6. The V gene's germline CDR1 is SQVTM and CDR2 ANQGSEA. The CDR3 covers 15 residues. CDR3 coding DNA: TGCAGCGTTGCGACCGGACAGGGAAGCAATCAGCCCCAGCATTTT. It encodes CSVATGQGSNQPQHF.

The V and J genes are TRBV18 and TRBJ1-1; TRBD1 agrees at 10 bases. The CDR3 loop spans 15 amino acids. The V and J ends lost 3 bases and 5 bases, in that order; junction bases with no gene match: 6. CDR1 is KGHSH and CDR2 is LQKENI in the germline V gene. The CDR3 DNA reads as TGTGCCAGCTCACCGGGCCGGGACAGGGGAACTGAAGCTTTCTTT. It specifies CASSPGRDRGTEAFF.

The table lists this clone with a count of one. V is TRBV11-2 and J is TRBJ2-7, with TRBD1 as a possible D gene (5 bases). Germline V gene lookup returns CDR1 SGHAT and CDR2 FQNNGV. This CDR3 region has 13 residues. V was cut by 3 bases and J by 5 bases, with 11 bases left in between. This CDR3 reads CASSFDRRDEQYF. The DNA for the CDR3 is TGTGCCAGCAGCTTCGACAGAAGGGACGAGCAGTACTTC.

This clone was picked up a small number of times. This chain joins TRBV5-1 and TRBJ1-2; TRBD1 might be the D (6 bases). This CDR3 is built from 13 residues. Germline V gene data show CDR1 as SGHRS and CDR2 as YFSETQ. V shed 6 bases and J shed 6 bases, with 15 bases lying between them. The CDR3 protein is CASTIQGDNGYTF. Here the CDR3 DNA reads TGCGCCAGCACCATACAGGGAGACAATGGCTACACCTTC.

The chain joins TRBV4-1 to TRBJ2-4, with 7 nucleotides matching TRBD1. V lost 1 base to trimming and J lost 5 bases; unmatched junction nucleotides: 5. The CDR3 has 15 residues. Germline-derived CDR1 and CDR2 are MGHRA and YSYEKL. CDR3: CASSQGQGWENIQYF. The DNA for the CDR3 is TGCGCCAGCAGCCAAGGACAGGGTTGGGAAAACATTCAGTACTTC.

The V gene is TRBV30, the J gene TRBJ2-1; D gene ambiguous. The germline V gene has CDR1 GTSNPN and CDR2 SVGIG (reference sequence). The CDR3 runs 12 residues. V gave up 3 bases and J gave up 4 bases, with 7 bases separating them. The CDR3 DNA reads TGTGCCTGGAGCCTCCTATACAATGAGCAGTTCTTC. Protein product: CAWSLLYNEQFF.

The V and J genes are TRBV30 and TRBJ2-5, with D uncertain. CDR3 length: 14 amino acids. CDR1 is GTSNPN and CDR2 is SVGIG in the germline V gene (reference sequence). The V end lost 5 bases, the J end lost 4 bases, and 17 bases lay between the germline ends. The CDR3 bases are TGTGCCTGGGCCGATGGAGTCCCTCGAGAGACCCAGTACTTC. This gives the protein CAWADGVPRETQYF.

The CDR3 loop reads CASSEQAYEQYF. For the CDR3, the DNA is TGTGCCAGCAGTGAACAGGCCTACGAGCAGTACTTC. The V and J genes are TRBV2 and TRBJ2-7, with D unclear. The ends were cut back, 2 bases at V and 2 bases at J, with 4 bases in the middle. Germline V gene data show CDR1 as SNHLY and CDR2 as FYNNEI. This CDR3 has 12 amino acids.

The J gene is TRBJ2-2, the V gene TRBV4-1; D is possibly TRBD2 (5 bases). The CDR3 covers 15 residues. V lost 5 bases and J 0 bases, leaving 10 bases between the germline ends. Germline CDR1 is MGHRA and CDR2 is YSYEKL. CDR3 coding DNA: TGCGCCAGCAGCAGAACTAGTTCGAACACCGGGGAGCTGTTTTTT. Amino acid sequence: CASSRTSSNTGELFF.

Note on this clone: Other DNA variants within this sample encode the same CDR3. V and J are TRBV5-1 and TRBJ1-1; 7 nucleotides agree with TRBD1. With V trimmed by 0 bases and J by 6 bases, 5 bases remained unmatched. Germline CDR1 and CDR2: SGHRS and YFSETQ. This CDR3 spans 14 amino acids. In nucleotides, the CDR3 is TGCGCCAGCAGCTTGGGTCAGGGGGTGGCTGAAGCTTTCTTT. Amino acids: CASSLGQGVAEAFF.

The V gene is TRBV7-2, the J gene TRBJ2-1; 7 bases line up with TRBD2. This CDR3 comprises 15 residues. The germline CDR1 and CDR2 sequences are SGHTA and FQGNSA. V dropped 1 base and J dropped 7; count of bases not matched to a gene: 7. The CDR3 sequence: CASSLGLAEWNEQFF. In nucleotides, the CDR3 is TGTGCCAGCAGCTTAGGGCTAGCGGAATGGAATGAGCAGTTCTTC. Full variable domain (outside the CDR3, taken from reference TRBV7-2 and TRBJ2-1): GAGVSQSPSNKVTEKGKDVELRCDPISGHTALYWYRQSLGQGLEFLIYFQGNSAPDKSGLPSDRFSAERTGGSVSTLTIQRTQQEDSAVYLCASSLGLAEWNEQFFGPGTRLTVL.

This chain links TRBV10-1 with TRBJ2-1, with a tentative D call TRBD1 (6 bases). With 4 bases removed from V and 4 bases from J, the gap between germline ends came to 11 bases. The length of the CDR3 is 14 residues. CDR1 and CDR2 (germline): WNHNN, SYGVQD (reference sequence). The CDR3 reads CASSVGGDYNEQFF. In DNA, the CDR3 is TGCGCCAGCAGTGTAGGGGGAGATTACAATGAGCAGTTCTTC.

The chain has TRBV11-2 and TRBJ2-5, with unresolved D. The J call may not be correct, given that the DNA end is closer to TRBJ2-7. Germline values: CDR1 SGHAT, CDR2 FQNNGV. This CDR3 region has 14 residues. Here the CDR3 DNA reads TGTGCCAGCAGCTTAGATTCTCCAGACTACGAGCAGTACTTC. It encodes CASSLDSPDYEQYF.

The rearrangement links TRBV2 to TRBJ2-7; 8 bases match TRBD2. The CDR3 has 15 amino acids. Germline CDR1 and CDR2: SNHLY and FYNNEI. The ends lost 5 bases at V and 7 bases at J; junction bases unmatched: 13. The CDR3 region is CASSPLAGSQGEQYF. In DNA, the CDR3 is TGTGCCAGCAGTCCTCTAGCGGGCTCCCAGGGAGAGCAGTACTTC.

This sequence joins TRBV9 and TRBJ2-1, with D uncertain. Trimming removed 3 bases at V and 0 bases at J, with 7 bases between. Per germline, CDR1 SGDLS and CDR2 YYNGEE. The CDR3 consists of 14 residues. The CDR3 DNA sequence: TGTGCCAGCAGCGCAGCGAGCTCCTACAATGAGCAGTTCTTC. Translating gives CASSAASSYNEQFF.

This clone was counted a single time. The V call is TRBV7-2, the J call TRBJ2-3; possibly TRBD2 for D (5 bases). V was clipped by 5 bases and J by 0 bases, with 12 bases between them. CDR3 size: 15 residues. Germline CDR1 and CDR2: SGHTA and FQGNSA. Here the CDR3 reads CASSTDYLSTDTQYF. CDR3 DNA: TGTGCCAGCAGCACTGACTACTTGAGCACAGATACGCAGTATTTT.

This chain connects TRBV21-1 to TRBJ2-5; TRBD2, the D gene given by the table, was not confirmed from the DNA. TRBV21-1 is annotated as a pseudogene. CDR3 length: 16 residues. The DNA of the CDR3 is TGTGCCAGCAGCAAAGGCTTTAGCGGGGGGACAGAGACCCAGTACTTC. Translating gives CASSKGFSGGTETQYF.

J is TRBJ2-1 and V is TRBV7-6, with TRBD2 as a possible D gene (5 bases). Trimming cost V 1 base and J 4 bases, with 14 bases left between them. Germline-derived CDR1 and CDR2 are SGHVS and FNYEAQ. There are 16 residues in the CDR3. CDR3 nucleotide sequence: TGTGCCAGCAGCTTAGAAGAGGGAGTCCGGTACAATGAGCAGTTCTTC. This gives the protein CASSLEEGVRYNEQFF.